This T cell receptor beta chain came from a study of blood T cell repertoires in COVID-19. Measured with immunoSEQ multiplex PCR; TCRdb has only the in-frame clones, and not every one. The table lists around 140,000 clones, about 87% of them singletons. The CDR3 loop spans 14 amino acids. Germline V CDR1 and CDR2: DFQATT, SNEGSKA (reference sequence). The J segment lost 1 base and the V segment lost 3 bases, leaving 5 bases of the junction unmatched. This TCR was recovered from a woman aged 45-65 years with acute or convalescent COVID-19. Sequencing was carried out using peripheral blood. The chain joins TRBV20-1 to TRBJ2-7; 8 bases fit TRBD2. CDR3 sequence: CSASLGGGSYEQYF. CDR3 in DNA: TGCAGTGCTAGTCTCGGCGGGGGGTCCTACGAGCAGTACTTC.